Shown below are 27 T cell receptor beta chains from a single sample sequenced in a study of blood T cells in healthy people across ages. A sample-barcoded 5' primer and a J-beta primer mix were used in a second PCR of roughly 6 to 12 cycles. MiXCR, applied by TCRdb to the 5' RACE reads, yields one record per CDR3 protein. This table holds hundreds of thousands of distinct CDR3 sequences, nearly 60% found once. Sequenced: blood. The receptors shown here come from a man aged 25 to 40 in good health.

V usage is TRBV2 and J usage is TRBJ2-1; 7 positions agree with TRBD2. The CDR3 contains 15 residues. CDR1 and CDR2 from the germline V gene are SNHLY and FYNNEI. With V trimmed by 6 bases and J by 5 bases, 10 bases remained unmatched. In DNA, the CDR3 is TGTGCCAGCAGAATTCGGGGCGGGGGAGACAATGAGCAGTTCTTC. This codes for CASRIRGGGDNEQFF.

The chain is built from TRBV29-1 and TRBJ2-3; D remains unclear. The CDR3 sequence is 12 residues long. Trimming shortened V by 7 bases and J by 8 bases, and 16 bases separated the two germline ends. Germline values: CDR1 SQVTM, CDR2 ANQGSEA. CDR3 nucleotides: TGCAGCGCAATTGACCCCCCGAGTACGCAGTATTTT. This encodes CSAIDPPSTQYF.

The sample holds a few counts of this clonotype. The chain joins TRBV7-9 to TRBJ2-3; the match to TRBD2 covers 8 bases. Losses at the gene ends were 5 bases for V and 2 bases for J; bases not matched to a gene: 3. The CDR3 has 14 residues. Per germline, CDR1 SEHNR and CDR2 FQNEAQ (reference sequence). CDR3 DNA: TGTGCCAGCAGCGCGACTAGCGCCACAGATACGCAGTATTTT. Translation: CASSATSATDTQYF.

This clonotype was seen a handful of times. The V call is TRBV29-1, the J call TRBJ2-7; the match to TRBD1 covers 10 bases. Germline CDR1 SQVTM, CDR2 ANQGSEA. After removal of 6 bases from V and 0 bases from J, the junction contained 2 bases not matched to a gene. The CDR3 consists of 13 residues. This CDR3 is CSVTGGLSYEQYF. The CDR3 DNA is TGCAGCGTGACAGGGGGCCTCTCCTACGAGCAGTACTTC.

This sequence joins TRBV13 and TRBJ2-7; no clear D gene. CDR3 size: 16 residues. CDR1 is PRHDT, CDR2 FYEKMQ, per germline (reference sequence). V lost 5 bases and J lost 0, with 17 bases in between. This CDR3 reads CASSITPRQFSYEQYF. Written as DNA, the CDR3 is TGTGCCAGCAGCATAACCCCCCGTCAGTTCTCCTACGAGCAGTACTTC. The full variable domain, completed using reference TRBV13 and TRBJ2-7, is AAGVIQSPRHLIKEKRETATLKCYPIPRHDTVYWYQQGPGQDPQFLISFYEKMQSDKGSIPDRFSAQQFSDYHSELNMSSLELGDSALYFCASSITPRQFSYEQYFGPGTRLTVT.

The rearrangement links TRBV7-9 to TRBJ1-2; D perhaps matches TRBD1 (6 bases). The length of the CDR3 is 13 residues. Per germline, CDR1 SEHNR and CDR2 FQNEAQ (reference sequence). Trimming shortened V by 5 bases and J by 4 bases, and 11 bases separated the two germline ends. CDR3: CASSNRDLYGYTF. CDR3 nucleotide sequence: TGTGCCAGCAGCAACAGGGACCTCTATGGCTACACCTTC.

This clonotype was found once. V usage is TRBV5-1 and J usage is TRBJ2-5; possibly TRBD1 or TRBD2 for D (5 bases each). V was shortened by 5 bases and J by 5 bases, with 19 bases between the two germline ends. The CDR3 extends over 15 amino acids. Germline loops: CDR1 SGHRS, CDR2 YFSETQ. The CDR3 region is CASSDLAGSQETQYF. CDR3 nucleotide sequence: TGCGCCAGCAGTGATTTAGCAGGGAGTCAGGAGACCCAGTACTTC.

This clonotype appeared once. The rearrangement links TRBV30 to TRBJ1-2; D is uncertain. This CDR3 is 13 amino acids long. Trimming removed 2 bases from V and 6 bases from J, with 13 bases in between. The germline CDR1 and CDR2 sequences are GTSNPN and SVGIG (reference sequence). This chain's CDR3 is CAWSSLQFNGYTF. For the CDR3, the DNA is TGTGCCTGGAGTTCCTTACAGTTCAATGGCTACACCTTC. Full variable domain (rest looked up from reference TRBV30 and TRBJ1-2): SQTIHQWPATLVQPVGSPLSLECTVEGTSNPNLYWYRQAAGRGLQLLFYSVGIGQISSEVPQNLSASRPQDRQFILSSKKLLLSDSGFYLCAWSSLQFNGYTFGSGTRLTVV.

The V call is TRBV18, the J call TRBJ2-1; no reliable D call. CDR3 length: 11 amino acids. Trimming removed 5 bases at V and 6 bases at J, with 5 bases between. CDR1 KGHSH and CDR2 LQKENI come from the germline V gene. In DNA form, the CDR3 reads TGTGCCAGCTCAGGCGTCAATGAGCAGTTCTTC. Its protein product is CASSGVNEQFF.

The chain uses TRBV4-2 and TRBJ1-2; 7 bases map to TRBD1. CDR1 is LGHNA, CDR2 YNFKEQ, per germline. Trimming took 0 bases from V and 5 from J; bases not matched to a gene: 3. There are 14 residues in the CDR3. Here the CDR3 reads CASSQEGQVYGYTF. CDR3 coding DNA: TGTGCCAGCAGCCAAGAAGGACAGGTATATGGCTACACCTTC.

This clonotype was detected a few times. The chain employs TRBV2 and TRBJ2-1; no firm D call. V was trimmed by 11 bases and J by 0 bases, leaving 11 bases between them. Germline CDR1 SNHLY, CDR2 FYNNEI. This CDR3 has 13 residues. The CDR3 DNA is TGTGCCTCCTGGCAAAGCTCCTACAATGAGCAGTTCTTC. Translation: CASWQSSYNEQFF. Based on the CDR3 plus reference TRBV2 and TRBJ2-1, the full variable domain is EPEVTQTPSHQVTQMGQEVILRCVPISNHLYFYWYRQILGQKVEFLVSFYNNEISEKSEIFDDQFSVERPDGSNFTLKIRSTKLEDSAMYFCASWQSSYNEQFFGPGTRLTVL.

This clonotype was seen a handful of times. The rearrangement joins TRBV20-1 to TRBJ2-3; D may be TRBD2 (5 bases). Looked up from germline, CDR1 is DFQATT and CDR2 is SNEGSKA (reference sequence). The CDR3 runs 16 residues. Trimming removed 5 bases at V and 2 bases at J, with 20 bases between. The CDR3 DNA sequence: TGCAGTGCTTCCCGTCCGGGATTGCGTAACACAGATACGCAGTATTTT. Translated, it gives CSASRPGLRNTDTQYF.

This clonotype was detected once. The chain recombines TRBV6-5 with TRBJ2-1; 9 positions agree with TRBD1. J was trimmed by 6 bases and V by 4 bases; bases with no gene match: 7. CDR1 and CDR2 from the germline V gene are MNHEY and SVGAGI. The CDR3 runs to 15 residues. CDR3 DNA sequence: TGTGCCAGCAGTTTCCAACCGGGACAGGGCAATGAGCAGTTCTTC. This sequence encodes CASSFQPGQGNEQFF.

The table lists this clonotype with a few counts. This chain connects TRBV4-3 to TRBJ2-3; D could derive from TRBD1 or TRBD2 (6 bases each). Trimming cost V 6 bases and J 2 bases, with 12 bases left between them. Per the germline V gene, CDR1 is LGHNA and CDR2 is YSLEER. There are 14 residues in the CDR3. The DNA of the CDR3 is TGCGCCAGCAGTCGGAGGGGACACACAGATACGCAGTATTTT. This sequence encodes CASSRRGHTDTQYF.

V and J are TRBV29-1 and TRBJ2-5; a possible D gene is TRBD1 (6 bases). The CDR3 sequence is 14 residues long. V lost 0 bases and J 3 bases, leaving 11 bases between the germline ends. CDR1 SQVTM and CDR2 ANQGSEA come from the germline V gene. CDR3 DNA: TGCAGCGTTGAAGATGCAGGGGCCGAAGAGACCCAGTACTTC. The encoded protein is CSVEDAGAEETQYF.

The chain recombines TRBV4-3 with TRBJ1-4; the D is unclear. Germline CDR1 LGHNA, CDR2 YSLEER. Trimming left V 5 bases short and J 10 bases short, with 14 bases between. The CDR3 has 13 amino acids. The CDR3 sequence is CASSSGESGKLFF. CDR3 DNA sequence: TGCGCCAGCAGCTCAGGAGAAAGTGGAAAACTGTTTTTT.

V and J are TRBV20-1 and TRBJ1-4; possibly TRBD1 for D (5 bases). The CDR3 is made up of 11 amino acids. Trimming left V 6 bases short and J 8 bases short, with 10 bases between. Germline CDR1 is DFQATT and CDR2 is SNEGSKA (reference sequence). CDR3 nucleotide sequence: TGCAGTGCCGGGGACGACGAAAAACTGTTTTTT. It is translated as CSAGDDEKLFF.

This rearrangement joins TRBV29-1 to TRBJ1-1; 10 bases agree with TRBD1. Germline loops: CDR1 SQVTM, CDR2 ANQGSEA. CDR3 size: 12 residues. V trimming: 7 bases; J trimming: 11 bases; junction bases outside the gene matches: 10. Written as DNA, the CDR3 is TGCAGCGGAGGGGACAGGGGTGGAGCCGCTTTCTTT. This sequence encodes CSGGDRGGAAFF.

The V gene is TRBV10-3, the J gene TRBJ2-1; 10 positions match TRBD1. CDR3 size: 17 residues. CDR1 and CDR2 (germline): ENHRY, SYGVKD. Losses at the gene ends were 3 bases for V and 3 bases for J; bases not matched to a gene: 8. The CDR3: CAISDPGTGAFYNEQFF. For the CDR3, the DNA is TGTGCCATCAGTGACCCCGGGACAGGGGCCTTCTACAATGAGCAGTTCTTC.

The rearrangement uses TRBV4-2 and TRBJ2-5; maybe TRBD2 (5 bases). Germline lookup yields CDR1 LGHNA and CDR2 YNFKEQ. CDR3 length: 15 residues. V lost 1 base, J lost 11 bases, and 20 bases lay in between. The CDR3 sequence: CASSQVGVGIGEQYF. In DNA, the CDR3 is TGTGCCAGCAGCCAAGTCGGGGTTGGGATTGGGGAGCAGTACTTC.

This clonotype was counted only a few times. The chain links TRBV5-1 to TRBJ2-1; 9 bases align to TRBD2. The germline CDR1 and CDR2 sequences are SGHRS and YFSETQ. The CDR3 consists of 17 residues. With 2 bases clipped from V and 1 base from J, the junction kept 7 bases outside the gene matches. The CDR3 loop is CASSLASGIGSYNEQFF. Written as DNA, the CDR3 is TGCGCCAGCAGCTTAGCTAGCGGGATTGGGTCCTACAATGAGCAGTTCTTC.

The chain links TRBV4-2 to TRBJ2-7, with TRBD2 identical over 8 bases. The germline gives CDR1 LGHNA, CDR2 YNFKEQ. With V trimmed by 3 bases and J by 0 bases, 7 bases remained unmatched. This CDR3 region has 16 residues. The CDR3 loop reads CASSQGRSGVSYEQYF. The CDR3 nucleotides read TGTGCCAGCAGCCAGGGGCGTAGCGGGGTCTCCTACGAGCAGTACTTC.

The gene calls are TRBV14 and TRBJ2-3, with a tentative D call TRBD2 (6 bases). Per germline, CDR1 SGHDN and CDR2 FVKESK. This CDR3 contains 16 residues. Trimming took 4 bases from V and 4 from J, leaving 18 bases between them. The CDR3 region has the DNA TGTGCCAGCAGCCCGTTGAGCGGGCCCACTCCAGATACGCAGTATTTT. Translated: CASSPLSGPTPDTQYF.

The chain has TRBV6-6 and TRBJ2-1; 10 bases fit TRBD2. Looked up from germline, CDR1 is MNHNY and CDR2 is SVGAGI (reference sequence). V shed 3 bases and J 3 bases; nucleotides not matched to a gene: 5. The CDR3 spans 16 residues. CDR3 sequence reads: CASSYIKREGYNEQFF. The CDR3 nucleotides are TGTGCCAGCAGTTATATCAAGCGGGAGGGCTACAATGAGCAGTTCTTC.

In the case of this clonotype: One junction end does not reproduce the germline sequence, and a read error may be involved. The chain combines TRBV7-2 with TRBJ2-5; either TRBD1 or TRBD2 may supply D (5 bases each). Germline V CDR1 and CDR2: SGHTA, FQGNSA. The CDR3 is 15 amino acids. This CDR3 is CASSLAPGPQETLYF. The CDR3 coding sequence is TGTGCCAGCAGCTTAGCACCGGGACCCCAAGAGACCCTGTACTTC.

This chain joins TRBV25-1 and TRBJ1-4, with 8 bases that match TRBD1. Per germline, CDR1 MGHDK and CDR2 SYGVNS. Trimming at V came to 3 bases and at J to 7 bases, leaving 7 bases not matched to a gene. CDR3 length: 15 residues. The CDR3 DNA reads as TGTGCCAGCAGTGACAGGGGGCACTCTGGTGAAAAACTGTTTTTT. It yields the protein CASSDRGHSGEKLFF.

This clonotype was observed many times. The V gene is TRBV29-1, the J gene TRBJ2-5, with D perhaps matching TRBD2 (6 bases). Germline V gene sequence: CDR1 SQVTM, CDR2 ANQGSEA. Trimming cost V 3 bases and J 5 bases, with 7 bases left between them. The CDR3 extends over 11 amino acids. The CDR3 loop reads CSVEAGETQYF. CDR3 in DNA: TGCAGCGTTGAGGCGGGGGAGACCCAGTACTTC. Full variable domain (rest looked up from reference TRBV29-1 and TRBJ2-5): SAVISQKPSRDICQRGTSLTIQCQVDSQVTMMFWYRQQPGQSLTLIATANQGSEATYESGFVIDKFPISRPNLTFSTLTVSNMSPEDSSIYLCSVEAGETQYFGPGTRLLVL.